Reported below is one T cell receptor beta chain. The sample comes from a study of control samples from healthy donors and cancer patients. Profiling relied on immunoSEQ multiplex PCR, and the TCRdb table lists in-frame clones only, not all of them. The sample records 150,000 to 200,000 clones, roughly 91% being singletons. Trimming took off 5 bases at V and 4 bases at J, with 15 bases between the two ends. The CDR3 covers 15 residues. Looked up from germline, CDR1 is MNHEY and CDR2 is SVGAGI. The clonotype was recovered from a woman under 40 in good health. The chain combines TRBV6-5 with TRBJ2-1; no clear D. Sequenced material: blood. The CDR3 DNA sequence: TGTGCCAGCAGTACCGAGAGACGACCGTACAATGAGCAGTTCTTC. Its protein is CASSTERRPYNEQFF.